What follows is one T cell receptor (beta chain) and its context. This clone was counted between two and nine times. Its antigen remains unidentified. No much larger clone exists at a distance of one base, and base qualities are not known. Donors formed part of the validation cohort, which comprised some 120 subjects and was distinct from the first cohort of under 850 subjects. Libraries were constructed by the immunoSEQ multiplex PCR assay. The authors' analysis ran thus. To diagnose cytomegalovirus status from the catalog of TCR beta chain sequences, a statistical classification framework was built. In TCRdb, the immuneACCESS table is reduced to in-frame sequences with V and J assigned. These tables do not hold every clone; where another copy was compared, an unresolved V gene accounts for under half, and the others remain unexplained. The D gene and trimming were derived from the DNA, and the V and J assignments and clone size from that table. The sample contains 150,000 to 200,000 clones, about 87% of them found a single time. The ten most abundant clones make up about 1.5% of the sample.

Per the germline V gene, MNHNS is the CDR1 and SASEGT is the CDR2. CDR3 length: 14 amino acids, cysteine to phenylalanine. Just the 42-base CDR3 DNA is kept, in frame starting at base 1. V and J are trimmed by 8 bases and 0 bases, and the gene matches miss 6 bases of the junction. This entry comes from a study of cytomegalovirus exposure and HLA in healthy donors listed by TCRdb under 2017. As for the study more broadly: According to a later analysis, one platform produced both the roughly 130 validation repertoires and the 550 to 800 repertoires of the first cohort. The aim of the study was to test whether cataloging public T cell receptors could identify signatures of past pathogen exposure. Along with the approximately 600-subject first cohort, a separate validation cohort of over a hundred different subjects was used. To predict cytomegalovirus infection status, the study combined high-throughput TCR immunosequencing, statistical association of individual TCRs with disease status, and machine learning. What the research found in general, with its limitations: While some public TCRs were present in many individuals, most TCR sequences turned up only very rarely across donors. The classifier was reported to diagnose cytomegalovirus status with high specificity and sensitivity in both the original cohort and the validation cohort. According to the authors, the approach could potentially be generalized to other disease states and immunological phenotypes. Three of the identified cytomegalovirus-associated TCR beta chains were confirmed in vitro to be specific for cytomegalovirus antigens. A later analysis found that TCRs clustered in the first cohort also tended to co-occur in the 100 to 150 validation repertoires, with just under 95% of cluster scores above 0. In the study, some 180 TCR beta chains were listed as associated with cytomegalovirus. All 130 or so repertoires were used to score co-occurrence in the validation cohort in a later analysis, because that analysis had no HLA typing for the cohort.

The sequencing sample was made of PBMCs. The receptor comes from a woman aged 25 to 45 in good health and CMV-seronegative. The V and J genes are TRBV6-1 and TRBJ2-7, with 8 middle bases fitting TRBD1. The DNA sequence is as follows: TGTGCCAGCTTTAACAGGGGGTCCTCCTACGAGCAGTACTTC. It codes for CASFNRGSSYEQYF.